The present T cell receptor (beta chain) was sequenced within a study of graft-versus-host responses after intestinal transplantation. About the research overall: Recipients were given multivisceral, liver-intestinal, or isolated intestinal transplants. Tacrolimus and steroids were given for around 3 years to all recipients after anti-thymocyte globulin induction.

CDR1 and CDR2 from the germline V gene are LGHNA and YSLEER. Trimming removed 1 base from V and 0 bases from J, with 16 bases in between. CDR3 length equals 18 residues. The study's findings and limits: Recipient marrow harbored GvH clones, some of which surfaced first in ileum or blood. Declining HvG levels early post-transplant were linked to peak circulating GvH clone levels.

Assay: immunoSEQ multiplex PCR; the TCRdb copy retains only in-frame clones and omits some. The sample has approximately 110,000 clones; 85% to 95% are singletons. This clone appeared a single time. As yet, its antigen is unknown. This sample comprised unstimulated CD8+ T cells sorted from spleen or lymph node cells, obtained before transplant. The gene calls are TRBV4-3 and TRBJ2-1; D is ambiguous. This receptor was identified in a human donor who was the organ donor for an intestinal transplant. As DNA, the CDR3 is TGCGCCAGCAGCCAAGGGTATGTTGGGTCAAGCTCCTACAATGAGCAGTTCTTC. It is translated as CASSQGYVGSSSYNEQFF.